The 20 T cell receptor beta chains listed next were all sequenced from one sample in a study of shared clonotypes between healthy human individuals. Clones were read by immunoSEQ multiplex PCR, and TCRdb kept only the in-frame ones, dropping some. The sample records 150,000 to 200,000 clones, around 63% being singletons. The sample consisted of memory CD4+ T cells sorted from blood. Described subset: CD45RA-negative fraction. The receptor source for this set is a man between 25 and 39 years old in good health.

A remark on this clone: The sample holds other DNA sequences that translate to the same CDR3. The chain employs TRBV7-9 and TRBJ2-1, with D perhaps TRBD1 or TRBD2 (5 bases each). The CDR3 consists of 15 residues. Per the germline V gene, CDR1 is SEHNR and CDR2 is FQNEAQ (reference sequence). Trimming stripped 5 bases from V and 0 bases from J, with 11 bases between. The CDR3 reads CASSPGRSSYNEQFF. The CDR3 DNA is TGTGCCAGCAGCCCAGGGAGAAGCTCCTACAATGAGCAGTTCTTC. Full variable domain (rest looked up from reference TRBV7-9 and TRBJ2-1): DTGVSQNPRHKITKRGQNVTFRCDPISEHNRLYWYRQTLGQGPEFLTYFQNEAQLEKSRLLSDRFSAERPKGSFSTLEIQRTEQGDSAMYLCASSPGRSSYNEQFFGPGTRLTVL.

The chain joins TRBV18 to TRBJ2-3; perhaps D is TRBD1 or TRBD2 (5 bases each). The CDR3 sequence is 13 residues long. CDR1 and CDR2 from the germline V gene are KGHSH and LQKENI. V shed 5 bases and J shed 4 bases, with 10 bases lying between them. CDR3 coding DNA: TGTGCCAGCTCAATCGGGGCCTCAGATACGCAGTATTTT. It codes for CASSIGASDTQYF.

In this sample, this clone turned up a few times. The chain uses TRBV7-9 and TRBJ2-7, with no clear D. CDR3 size: 14 residues. From germline, CDR1 is SEHNR and CDR2 FQNEAQ (reference sequence). The germline V and J ends were trimmed by 3 bases and 0 bases, with 9 bases remaining between them. The CDR3 DNA is TGTGCCAGCAGCTTGAGCCAAAGCTCCTACGAGCAGTACTTC. Encoded protein: CASSLSQSSYEQYF.

The J gene is TRBJ1-2, the V gene TRBV6-6; no clear D. V lost 2 bases and J 4 bases, leaving 5 bases between the germline ends. Germline V CDR1 and CDR2: MNHNY, SVGAGI (reference sequence). The CDR3 is made up of 12 amino acids. The CDR3 region has the DNA TGTGCCAGCAGTTACGTCCCCTATGGCTACACCTTC. Protein: CASSYVPYGYTF.

The chain is built from TRBV5-1 and TRBJ2-1; 9 positions match TRBD2. The CDR3 length is 16 residues. Germline V gene sequence: CDR1 SGHRS, CDR2 YFSETQ. The V and J ends lost 2 bases and 7 bases, in that order; junction bases with no gene match: 10. CDR3 DNA sequence: TGCGCCAGCAGCTTTTGCGTAGCGGGAGTATGTAATGAGCAGTTCTTC. Amino acid sequence: CASSFCVAGVCNEQFF.

The rearrangement joins TRBV18 to TRBJ2-1, with 8 bases identical to TRBD2. Germline CDR1 KGHSH, CDR2 LQKENI. This CDR3 is 16 amino acids long. The trim removed 8 bases at V and 9 bases at J, leaving 18 bases unmatched. CDR3 nucleotide sequence: TGTGCCAGCCCCCCCGCGGCGAGCGGGAGTGTGGGTGAGCAGTTCTTC. Encoded protein: CASPPAASGSVGEQFF.

The chain is built from TRBV5-1 and TRBJ2-3; the match to TRBD2 covers 15 bases. The germline V gene encodes CDR1 SGHRS and CDR2 YFSETQ. The V gene end was trimmed by 4 bases and the J gene end by 2 bases; junction bases not matched to a gene: 5. CDR3 length: 17 amino acids. CDR3 in amino acids: CASSPGLAGGNTDTQYF. CDR3 coding DNA: TGCGCCAGCAGCCCAGGACTAGCGGGAGGGAACACAGATACGCAGTATTTT.

The J gene is TRBJ2-6, the V gene TRBV19; perhaps D is TRBD1 or TRBD2 (5 bases each). The germline CDR1 and CDR2 sequences are LNHDA and SQIVND (reference sequence). The CDR3 totals 17 residues. V lost 3 bases, J lost 0 bases, and 12 bases lay in between. The CDR3 nucleotides read TGTGCCAGTAGTATGCAGGGTGCGGGCTCTGGGGCCAACGTCCTGACTTTC. Translating gives CASSMQGAGSGANVLTF.

This clone was observed a handful of times. CDR3 sequence (DNA): TGTGCCAGCACCGAGGCAGGGACGAGCTACTATGGCTACACCTTC. It encodes CASTEAGTSYYGYTF. The chain employs TRBV28 and TRBJ1-2, with D perhaps matching TRBD1 (5 bases). The CDR3 covers 15 residues. V was shortened by 7 bases and J by 3 bases, with 18 bases between the two germline ends. Germline V lookup: CDR1 MDHEN, CDR2 SYDVKM.

V is TRBV6-1 and J is TRBJ2-2; 9 nucleotides agree with TRBD1. The germline V gene has CDR1 MNHNS and CDR2 SASEGT. Trimming at V came to 8 bases and at J to 4 bases, leaving 8 bases not matched to a gene. The length of the CDR3 is 15 residues. CDR3 amino acids: CASGSPDRGTGELFF. The CDR3, as DNA: TGTGCCAGCGGAAGCCCGGACAGGGGCACCGGGGAGCTGTTTTTT.

The rearrangement uses TRBV18 and TRBJ2-7; no reliable D call. The CDR3 sequence is 13 residues long. CDR1 KGHSH and CDR2 LQKENI come from the germline V gene. The V end was cut by 1 base, the J end by 3 bases, with 7 bases between. The CDR3 is CASSPQDLYEQYF. The DNA of the CDR3 is TGTGCCAGCTCACCACAGGACCTCTACGAGCAGTACTTC.

V usage is TRBV5-1 and J usage is TRBJ1-4; 7 bases line up with TRBD1. V dropped 4 bases and J dropped 8; count of bases not matched to a gene: 11. The germline V gene encodes CDR1 SGHRS and CDR2 YFSETQ. This CDR3 is built from 15 residues. The CDR3 loop is CASSEVGQVAEKLFF. Written as DNA, the CDR3 is TGCGCCAGCAGCGAGGTCGGACAGGTGGCCGAAAAACTGTTTTTT.

This clone was observed a handful of times. The rearrangement uses TRBV7-8 and TRBJ1-2, with 7 nucleotides matching TRBD1. The CDR3 has 14 amino acids. V was pared by 1 base and J by 5 bases, with 4 bases of the junction left unmatched. Germline lookup yields CDR1 SGHVS and CDR2 FQNEAQ. The DNA for the CDR3 is TGTGCCAGCAGCTTAGGCAAGACAGGGTATGGCTACACCTTC. Translating it yields CASSLGKTGYGYTF.

This rearrangement joins TRBV9 to TRBJ1-2, with a tentative D call TRBD1 (5 bases). The CDR3 is made up of 14 amino acids. Trimming removed 3 bases from V and 4 bases from J, with 13 bases in between. Per the germline V gene, CDR1 is SGDLS and CDR2 is YYNGEE. CDR3 DNA: TGTGCCAGCAGCGCACAGGCGGTGGCCTATGGCTACACCTTC. Translation gives CASSAQAVAYGYTF.

The gene calls are TRBV19 and TRBJ2-7, with 11 bases that match TRBD2. V trimming: 6 bases; J trimming: 5 bases; junction bases outside the gene matches: 6. Per the germline V gene, CDR1 is LNHDA and CDR2 is SQIVND (reference sequence). The CDR3 has 14 residues. The CDR3 sequence is CASRFLAGGNEQYF. Written as DNA, the CDR3 is TGTGCCAGTAGATTTCTAGCGGGAGGCAACGAGCAGTACTTC.

The chain carries TRBV5-1 and TRBJ2-5; D not resolved. CDR3 size: 14 residues. With 0 bases removed from V and 0 bases from J, the gap between germline ends came to 6 bases. Germline V gene data show CDR1 as SGHRS and CDR2 as YFSETQ. CDR3 nucleotides: TGCGCCAGCAGCTTGGACCCACACCAAGAGACCCAGTACTTC. The encoded protein is CASSLDPHQETQYF.

The J gene is TRBJ1-1, the V gene TRBV5-1, with D possibly TRBD1 on 5 matching bases. The germline gives CDR1 SGHRS, CDR2 YFSETQ. V was cut by 7 bases and J by 0 bases, with 13 bases left in between. The CDR3 consists of 14 residues. The CDR3 region is CASRTQGMNTEAFF. For the CDR3, the DNA is TGCGCCAGCCGTACTCAGGGAATGAACACTGAAGCTTTCTTT.

V usage is TRBV2 and J usage is TRBJ2-1; TRBD2 matches at 11 bases. This CDR3 is built from 14 residues. Germline CDR1 is SNHLY and CDR2 is FYNNEI. V shed 7 bases and J 5 bases; nucleotides not matched to a gene: 4. The CDR3 DNA reads TGTGCCAGCACCCCGGGACTAGCGGACAATGAGCAGTTCTTC. The encoded protein is CASTPGLADNEQFF.

The chain employs TRBV2 and TRBJ1-2; 7 bases agree with TRBD1. The CDR3 runs 17 residues. The junction had 21 bases not matched to a gene; V was cut back by 6 bases and J by 8 bases. Germline assignment: CDR1 SNHLY and CDR2 FYNNEI. CDR3 sequence: CASSETSKGAQARGYTF. The DNA of the CDR3 is TGTGCCAGCAGCGAGACTAGTAAGGGGGCGCAGGCGCGGGGCTACACCTTC.

The chain couples TRBV2 to TRBJ2-6, with D possibly being TRBD1 (6 bases). The CDR3 runs to 15 residues. Trimming stripped 4 bases from V and 5 bases from J, with 12 bases between. Germline CDR1 reads SNHLY; CDR2 reads FYNNEI. CDR3 nucleotide sequence: TGTGCCAGCAGTGTCAGGGGTGGTCGGGCCAACGTCCTGACTTTC. Its translation: CASSVRGGRANVLTF.